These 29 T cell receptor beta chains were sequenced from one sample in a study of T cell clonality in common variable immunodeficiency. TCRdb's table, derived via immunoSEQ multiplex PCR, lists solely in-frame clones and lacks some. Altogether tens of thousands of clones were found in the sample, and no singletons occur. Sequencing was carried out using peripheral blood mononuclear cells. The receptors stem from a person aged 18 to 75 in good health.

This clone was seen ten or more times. The DNA read from the CDR3 is TGTGCCAGCAGCCTCAGGGTAGGAGTCGAG. Protein product: CASSLRVGVE. In full, the CDR3 reads CASSLRVGVEQYF. J is TRBJ2-7 and V is TRBV7-9, with D possibly matching TRBD1 (5 bases). The observed sequence ends 3 residues before the CDR3 terminus, with the missing tail filled in from the germline J gene. V dropped 5 bases and J dropped 6 bases, with 14 bases sitting between them. The CDR3 contains 13 residues. Germline V gene data show CDR1 as SEHNR and CDR2 as FQNEAQ (reference sequence).

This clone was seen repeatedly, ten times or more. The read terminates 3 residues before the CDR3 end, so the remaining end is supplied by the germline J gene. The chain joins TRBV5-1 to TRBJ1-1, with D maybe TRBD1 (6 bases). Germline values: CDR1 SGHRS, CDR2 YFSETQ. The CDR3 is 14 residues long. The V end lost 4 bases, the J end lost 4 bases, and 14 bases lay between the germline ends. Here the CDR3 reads CASSLTGIITEAFF. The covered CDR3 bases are TGCGCCAGCAGCCTAACAGGGATTATCACTGAA.

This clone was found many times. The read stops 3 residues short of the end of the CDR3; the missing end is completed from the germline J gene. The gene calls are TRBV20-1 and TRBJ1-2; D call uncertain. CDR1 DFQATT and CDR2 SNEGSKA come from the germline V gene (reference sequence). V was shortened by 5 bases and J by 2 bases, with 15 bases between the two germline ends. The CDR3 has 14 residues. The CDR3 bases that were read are TGCAGTGCTTCCCGATCCCCCCAGAACTATGGC. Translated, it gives CSASRSPQNYG. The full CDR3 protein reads CSASRSPQNYGYTF.

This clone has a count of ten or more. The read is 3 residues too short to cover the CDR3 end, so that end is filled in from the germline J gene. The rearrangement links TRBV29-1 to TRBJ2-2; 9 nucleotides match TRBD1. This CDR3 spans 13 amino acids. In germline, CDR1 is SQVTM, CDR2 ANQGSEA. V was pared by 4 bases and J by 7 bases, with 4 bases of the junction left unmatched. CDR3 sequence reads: CSVARQGVGELFF. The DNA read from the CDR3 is TGCAGCGTTGCTCGACAGGGGGTCGGGGAG.

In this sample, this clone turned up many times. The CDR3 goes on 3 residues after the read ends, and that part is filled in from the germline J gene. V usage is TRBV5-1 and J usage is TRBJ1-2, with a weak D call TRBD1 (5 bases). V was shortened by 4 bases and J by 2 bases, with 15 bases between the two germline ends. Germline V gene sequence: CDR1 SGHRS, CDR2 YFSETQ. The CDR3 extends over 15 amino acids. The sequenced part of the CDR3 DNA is TGCGCCAGCAGCCAGATCCAGGGAACCAACTATGGC. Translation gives CASSQIQGTNYG. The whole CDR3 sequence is CASSQIQGTNYGYTF.

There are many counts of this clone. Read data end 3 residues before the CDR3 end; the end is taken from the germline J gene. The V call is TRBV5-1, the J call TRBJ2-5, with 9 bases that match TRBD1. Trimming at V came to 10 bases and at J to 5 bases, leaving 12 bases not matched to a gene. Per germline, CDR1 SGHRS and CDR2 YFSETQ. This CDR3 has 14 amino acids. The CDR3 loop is CASSRPGQGETQYF. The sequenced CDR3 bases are TGCGCCTCCTCCCGCCCGGGACAGGGCGAGACC.

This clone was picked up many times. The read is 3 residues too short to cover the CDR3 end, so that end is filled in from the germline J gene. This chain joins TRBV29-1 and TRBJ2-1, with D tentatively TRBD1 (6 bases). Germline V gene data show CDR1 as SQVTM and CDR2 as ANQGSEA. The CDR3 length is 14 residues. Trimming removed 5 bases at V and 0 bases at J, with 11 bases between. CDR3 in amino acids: CSVQDRRSYNEQFF. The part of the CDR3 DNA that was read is TGCAGCGTTCAGGACAGACGCTCCTACAATGAG.

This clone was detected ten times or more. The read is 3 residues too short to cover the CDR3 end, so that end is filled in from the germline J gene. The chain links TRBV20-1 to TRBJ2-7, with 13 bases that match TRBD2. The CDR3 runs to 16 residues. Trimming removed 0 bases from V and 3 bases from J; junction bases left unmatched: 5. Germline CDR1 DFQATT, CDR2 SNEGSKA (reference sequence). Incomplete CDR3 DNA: TGCAGTGCTAGAGACACGACTAGCGGGAGGTTCTACGAG. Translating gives CSARDTTSGRFYE. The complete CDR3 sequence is CSARDTTSGRFYEQYF.

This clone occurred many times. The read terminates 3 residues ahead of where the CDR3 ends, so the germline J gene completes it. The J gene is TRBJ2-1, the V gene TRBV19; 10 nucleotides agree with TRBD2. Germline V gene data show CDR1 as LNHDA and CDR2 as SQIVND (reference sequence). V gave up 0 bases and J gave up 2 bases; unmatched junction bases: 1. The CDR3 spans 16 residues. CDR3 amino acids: CASSIDLAGAYNEQFF. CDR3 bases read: TGTGCCAGTAGTATAGATCTAGCGGGAGCCTACAATGAG.

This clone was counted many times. The CDR3 loop reads CASSTFRDRGLGGELFF. The sequenced part of the CDR3 DNA is TGTGCCAGCAGCACTTTCCGGGACAGGGGGCTCGGCGGGGAG. The rearrangement links TRBV7-3 to TRBJ2-2, with 12 bases that match TRBD1. The CDR3 extends 3 residues past the end of the read, so its final part is completed from the germline J gene. Germline CDR1 and CDR2: SGHTA and FQGTGA. Unmatched junction bases numbered 11, after V lost 5 bases and J lost 7 bases. CDR3 length: 17 amino acids.

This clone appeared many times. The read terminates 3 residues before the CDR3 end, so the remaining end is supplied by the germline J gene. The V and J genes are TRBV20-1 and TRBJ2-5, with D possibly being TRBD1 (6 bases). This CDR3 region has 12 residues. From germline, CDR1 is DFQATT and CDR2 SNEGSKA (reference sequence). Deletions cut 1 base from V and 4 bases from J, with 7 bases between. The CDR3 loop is CSARGGGETQYF. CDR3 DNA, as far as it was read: TGCAGTGCTAGAGGAGGGGGAGAGACC.

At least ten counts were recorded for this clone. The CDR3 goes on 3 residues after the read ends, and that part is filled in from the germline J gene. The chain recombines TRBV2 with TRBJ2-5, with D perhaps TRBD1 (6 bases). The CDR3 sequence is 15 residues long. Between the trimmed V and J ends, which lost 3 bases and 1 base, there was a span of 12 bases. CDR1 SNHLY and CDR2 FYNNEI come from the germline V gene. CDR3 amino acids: CASSDPGTPQETQYF. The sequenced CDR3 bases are TGTGCCAGCAGTGACCCGGGGACACCCCAAGAGACC. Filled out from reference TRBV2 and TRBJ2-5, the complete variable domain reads EPEVTQTPSHQVTQMGQEVILRCVPISNHLYFYWYRQILGQKVEFLVSFYNNEISEKSEIFDDQFSVERPDGSNFTLKIRSTKLEDSAMYFCASSDPGTPQETQYFGPGTRLLVL.

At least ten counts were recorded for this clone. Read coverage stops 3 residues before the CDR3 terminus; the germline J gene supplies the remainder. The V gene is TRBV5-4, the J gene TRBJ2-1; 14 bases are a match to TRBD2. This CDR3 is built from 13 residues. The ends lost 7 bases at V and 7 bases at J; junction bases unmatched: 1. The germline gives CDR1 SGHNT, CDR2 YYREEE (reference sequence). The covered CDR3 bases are TGTGCCAGCGGACTAGCGGGAGGAAATGAG. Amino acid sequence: CASGLAGGNE. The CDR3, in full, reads CASGLAGGNEQFF.

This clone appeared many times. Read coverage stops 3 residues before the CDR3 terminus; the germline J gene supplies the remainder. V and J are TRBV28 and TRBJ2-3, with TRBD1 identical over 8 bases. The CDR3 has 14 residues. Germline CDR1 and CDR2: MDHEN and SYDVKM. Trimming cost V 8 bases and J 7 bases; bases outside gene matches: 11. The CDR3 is CASYPGQELHTQYF. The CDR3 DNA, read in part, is TGTGCCAGCTATCCGGGACAGGAACTCCATACG.

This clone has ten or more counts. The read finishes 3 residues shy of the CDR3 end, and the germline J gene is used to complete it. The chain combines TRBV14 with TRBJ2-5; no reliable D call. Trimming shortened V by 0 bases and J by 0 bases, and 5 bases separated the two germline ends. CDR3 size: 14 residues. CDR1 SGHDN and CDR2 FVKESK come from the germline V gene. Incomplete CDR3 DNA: TGTGCCAGCAGCCAAGAGAACAACCAAGAGACC. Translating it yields CASSQENNQET. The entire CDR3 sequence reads CASSQENNQETQYF.

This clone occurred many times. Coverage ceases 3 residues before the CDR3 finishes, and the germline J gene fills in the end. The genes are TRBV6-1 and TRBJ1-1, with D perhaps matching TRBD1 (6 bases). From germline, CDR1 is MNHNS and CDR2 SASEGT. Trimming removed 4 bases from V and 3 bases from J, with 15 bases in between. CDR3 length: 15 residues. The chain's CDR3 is CASSGRQVADTEAFF. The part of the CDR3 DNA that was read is TGTGCCAGCAGTGGTAGACAGGTAGCCGACACTGAA.

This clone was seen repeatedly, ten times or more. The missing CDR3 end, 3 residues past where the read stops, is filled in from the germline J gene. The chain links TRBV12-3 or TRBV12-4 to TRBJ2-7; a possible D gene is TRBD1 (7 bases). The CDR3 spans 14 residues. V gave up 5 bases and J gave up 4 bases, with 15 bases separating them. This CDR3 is CASSKGGQLYEQYF. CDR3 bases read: TGTGCCAGCAGTAAGGGGGGACAGCTTTACGAG.

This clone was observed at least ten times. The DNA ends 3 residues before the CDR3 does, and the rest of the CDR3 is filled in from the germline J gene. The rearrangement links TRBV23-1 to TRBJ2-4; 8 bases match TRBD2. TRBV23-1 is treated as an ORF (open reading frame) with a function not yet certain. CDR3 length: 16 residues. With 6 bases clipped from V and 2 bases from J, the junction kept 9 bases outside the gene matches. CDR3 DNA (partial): TGCGCCAGCAGCCACGGGGGGGCTTGGACCAAAAACATT. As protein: CASSHGGAWTKNI. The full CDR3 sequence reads CASSHGGAWTKNIQYF.

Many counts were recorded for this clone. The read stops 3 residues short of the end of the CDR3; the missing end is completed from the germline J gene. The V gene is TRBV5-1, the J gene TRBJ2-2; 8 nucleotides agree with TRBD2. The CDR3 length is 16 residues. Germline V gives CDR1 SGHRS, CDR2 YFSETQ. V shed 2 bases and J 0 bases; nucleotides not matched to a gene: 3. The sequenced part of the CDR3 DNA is TGCGCCAGCAGCTTCACTAGCGGAGCGAACACCGGGGAG. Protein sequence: CASSFTSGANTGE. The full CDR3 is CASSFTSGANTGELFF.

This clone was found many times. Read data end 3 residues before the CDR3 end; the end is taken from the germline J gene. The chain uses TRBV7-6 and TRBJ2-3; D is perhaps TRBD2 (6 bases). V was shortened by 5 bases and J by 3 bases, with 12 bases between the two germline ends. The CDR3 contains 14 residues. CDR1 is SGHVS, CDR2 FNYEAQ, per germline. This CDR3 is CASSPTRTTDTQYF. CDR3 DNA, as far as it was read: TGTGCCAGCAGCCCGACTAGGACAACAGATACG.

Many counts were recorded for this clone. The CDR3 loop is CASSLGAVNEQFF. CDR3 DNA, as far as it was read: TGTGCCAGCAGCTTAGGAGCGGTCAATGAG. This chain links TRBV11-2 with TRBJ2-1, with D possibly TRBD2 on 5 matching bases. Read data end 3 residues before the CDR3 end; the end is taken from the germline J gene. The CDR3 spans 13 residues. Germline CDR1 and CDR2: SGHAT and FQNNGV. Trimming pared 1 base from V and 6 bases from J, leaving 7 bases between.

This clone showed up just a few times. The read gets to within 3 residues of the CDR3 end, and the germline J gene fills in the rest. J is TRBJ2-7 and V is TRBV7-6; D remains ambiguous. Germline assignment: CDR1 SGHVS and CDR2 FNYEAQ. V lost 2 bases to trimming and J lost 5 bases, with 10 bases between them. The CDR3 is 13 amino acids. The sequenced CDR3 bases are TGTGCCAGCAGCTTAAAATTGAGCCACGAG. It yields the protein CASSLKLSHE. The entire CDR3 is CASSLKLSHEQYF.

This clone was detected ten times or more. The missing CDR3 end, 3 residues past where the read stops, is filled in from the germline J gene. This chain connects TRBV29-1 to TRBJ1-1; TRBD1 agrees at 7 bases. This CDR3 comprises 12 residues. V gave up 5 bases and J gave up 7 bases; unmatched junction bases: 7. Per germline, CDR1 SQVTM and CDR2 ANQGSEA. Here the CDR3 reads CSVSGQTIEAFF. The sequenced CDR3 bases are TGCAGCGTTTCGGGACAGACTATTGAA.

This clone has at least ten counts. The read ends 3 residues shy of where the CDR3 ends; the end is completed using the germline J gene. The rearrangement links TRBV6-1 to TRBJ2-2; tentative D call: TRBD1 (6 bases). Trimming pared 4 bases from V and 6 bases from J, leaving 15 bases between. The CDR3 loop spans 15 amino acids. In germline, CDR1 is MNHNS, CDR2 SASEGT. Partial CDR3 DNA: TGTGCCAGCAGTGCCGCACAGGGAAAGGCCGGGGAG. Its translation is CASSAAQGKAGE. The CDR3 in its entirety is CASSAAQGKAGELFF.

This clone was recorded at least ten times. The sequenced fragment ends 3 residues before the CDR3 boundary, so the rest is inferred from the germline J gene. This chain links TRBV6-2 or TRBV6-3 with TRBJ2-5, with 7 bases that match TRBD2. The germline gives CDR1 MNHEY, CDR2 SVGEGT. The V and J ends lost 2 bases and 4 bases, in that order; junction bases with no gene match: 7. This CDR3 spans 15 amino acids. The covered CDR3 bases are TGTGCCAGCAGTTACGGGGGGGGGAAGGGAGAGACC. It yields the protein CASSYGGGKGET. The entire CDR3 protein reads CASSYGGGKGETQYF.

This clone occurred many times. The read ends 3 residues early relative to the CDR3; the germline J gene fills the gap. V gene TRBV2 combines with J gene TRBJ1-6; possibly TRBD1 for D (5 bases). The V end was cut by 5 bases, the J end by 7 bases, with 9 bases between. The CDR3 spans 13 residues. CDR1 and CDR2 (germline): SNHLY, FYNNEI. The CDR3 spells CASSSEGNSPLHF. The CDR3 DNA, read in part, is TGTGCCAGCAGTTCCGAGGGGAATTCACCC.

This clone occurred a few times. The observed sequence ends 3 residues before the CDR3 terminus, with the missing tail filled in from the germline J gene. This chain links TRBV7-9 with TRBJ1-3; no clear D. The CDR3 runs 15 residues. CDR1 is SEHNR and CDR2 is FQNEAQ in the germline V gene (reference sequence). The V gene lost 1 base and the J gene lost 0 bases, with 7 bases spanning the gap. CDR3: CASSLVGSSGNTIYF. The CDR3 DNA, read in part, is TGTGCCAGCAGCTTAGTTGGTAGCTCTGGAAACACC.

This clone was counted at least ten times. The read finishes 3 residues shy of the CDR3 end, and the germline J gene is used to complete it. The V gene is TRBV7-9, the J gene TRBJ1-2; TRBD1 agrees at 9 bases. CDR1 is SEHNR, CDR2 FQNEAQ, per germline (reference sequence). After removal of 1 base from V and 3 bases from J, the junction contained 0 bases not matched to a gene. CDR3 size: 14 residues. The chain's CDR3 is CASSLGTGDYGYTF. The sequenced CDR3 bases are TGTGCCAGCAGCTTAGGGACAGGGGACTATGGC.

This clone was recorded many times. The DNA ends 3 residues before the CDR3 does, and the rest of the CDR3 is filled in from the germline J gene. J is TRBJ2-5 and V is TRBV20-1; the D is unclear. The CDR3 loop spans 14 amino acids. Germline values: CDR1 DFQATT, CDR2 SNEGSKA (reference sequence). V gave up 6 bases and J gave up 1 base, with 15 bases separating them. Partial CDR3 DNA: TGCAGTGCCCCGCCGTCTACAGCCCAAGAGACC. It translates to CSAPPSTAQET. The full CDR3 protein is CSAPPSTAQETQYF.